The 27 T cell receptor beta chains given below trace back to one sample, sequenced in a study of control samples from healthy donors and cancer patients. The protocol was immunoSEQ multiplex PCR, while the TCRdb copy is restricted to in-frame clones and leaves out a portion. This table holds 150,000 or so clones, over 85% found once. Specimen: blood. All receptors derive from a man younger than 35 in good health.

Of note for this clone: The DNA is left out, because the CDR3 cannot be placed on it with certainty; the CDR3 is given as TCRdb lists it. The chain couples TRBV4-1 to TRBJ1-2. The CDR3 spans 18 amino acids, including both terminal residues. The germline V gene has CDR1 MGHRA and CDR2 YSYEKL. The CDR3 region is CASSQAAMATPSVDGYTF.

The chain uses TRBV7-9 and TRBJ1-5; no reliable D call. Trimming left V 1 base short and J 0 bases short, with 7 bases between. CDR3 size: 15 residues. Germline-derived CDR1 and CDR2 are SEHNR and FQNEAQ (reference sequence). Here the CDR3 DNA reads TGTGCCAGCAGCTTAGTGGGTCGTAGCAATCAGCCCCAGCATTTT. Its protein is CASSLVGRSNQPQHF. The whole variable domain, remainder taken from reference TRBV7-9 and TRBJ1-5, is DTGVSQNPRHKITKRGQNVTFRCDPISEHNRLYWYRQTLGQGPEFLTYFQNEAQLEKSRLLSDRFSAERPKGSFSTLEIQRTEQGDSAMYLCASSLVGRSNQPQHFGDGTRLSIL.

V usage is TRBV30 and J usage is TRBJ2-4; D may be TRBD2 (6 bases). This CDR3 comprises 13 residues. The germline gives CDR1 GTSNPN, CDR2 SVGIG (reference sequence). Trimming removed 2 bases at V and 5 bases at J, with 10 bases between. The CDR3 nucleotides are TGTGCCTGGAGTAACGGCGGGGAAAACATTCAGTACTTC. Translated: CAWSNGGENIQYF. Supplemented by reference TRBV30 and TRBJ2-4, the full variable domain reads SQTIHQWPATLVQPVGSPLSLECTVEGTSNPNLYWYRQAAGRGLQLLFYSVGIGQISSEVPQNLSASRPQDRQFILSSKKLLLSDSGFYLCAWSNGGENIQYFGAGTRLSVL.

CDR3 sequence reads: CASGGGAGTEAFF. The DNA for the CDR3 is TGTGCCAGCGGTGGTGGGGCCGGGACTGAAGCTTTCTTT. The V call is TRBV7-6, the J call TRBJ1-1, with TRBD1 as a possible D gene (5 bases). The germline V gene has CDR1 SGHVS and CDR2 FNYEAQ. V was clipped by 8 bases and J by 5 bases, with 15 bases between them. The CDR3 runs to 13 residues. Combining the CDR3 with reference TRBV7-6 and TRBJ1-1 gives the whole variable domain GAGVSQSPRYKVTKRGQDVALRCDPISGHVSLYWYRQALGQGPEFLTYFNYEAQQDKSGLPNDRFSAERPEGSISTLTIQRTEQRDSAMYRCASGGGAGTEAFFGQGTRLTVV.

This sequence joins TRBV6-5 and TRBJ2-1, with 10 positions matching TRBD1. V lost 5 bases, J lost 11 bases, and 6 bases stayed unmatched. Germline assignment: CDR1 MNHEY and CDR2 SVGAGI. This CDR3 contains 13 residues. As DNA, the CDR3 is TGTGCCAGCAGTCCGGGACAGGGGTATCAGCAGTTCTTC. Its protein is CASSPGQGYQQFF.

V is TRBV6-5 and J is TRBJ2-4, with D possibly being TRBD1 (6 bases). V gave up 8 bases and J gave up 7 bases, with 21 bases separating them. Looked up from germline, CDR1 is MNHEY and CDR2 is SVGAGI. The CDR3 runs 15 residues. Here the CDR3 DNA reads TGTGCCAGCGTGGACCTCCATTCAGGGGCGAACATTCAGTACTTC. Translating it yields CASVDLHSGANIQYF.

This chain uses TRBV13 with TRBJ2-7, with 7 bases lining up with TRBD2. V trimming: 4 bases; J trimming: 3 bases; junction bases outside the gene matches: 6. The CDR3 runs to 14 residues. Germline lookup yields CDR1 PRHDT and CDR2 FYEKMQ (reference sequence). CDR3 sequence reads: CASSSGRRNYEQYF. The CDR3 DNA sequence: TGTGCCAGCAGCTCCGGGAGGAGGAACTACGAGCAGTACTTC.

This rearrangement joins TRBV18 to TRBJ2-1, with 9 bases that match TRBD2. The V gene's germline CDR1 is KGHSH and CDR2 LQKENI. This CDR3 has 15 amino acids. V shed 1 base and J 7 bases; nucleotides not matched to a gene: 5. The CDR3 sequence: CASSPLAGDVNEQFF. In DNA, the CDR3 is TGTGCCAGCTCACCACTAGCGGGAGATGTGAATGAGCAGTTCTTC. The full variable domain, rest sourced from reference TRBV18 and TRBJ2-1, is NAGVMQNPRHLVRRRGQEARLRCSPMKGHSHVYWYRQLPEEGLKFMVYLQKENIIDESGMPKERFSAEFPKEGPSILRIQQVVRGDSAAYFCASSPLAGDVNEQFFGPGTRLTVL.

CDR3 sequence (DNA): TGTGCCAGCAGCGGCCCAATCGAGACCCAGTACTTC. Its protein product is CASSGPIETQYF. The chain couples TRBV5-6 to TRBJ2-5, with D hard to call. The germline V gene has CDR1 SGHDT and CDR2 YYEEEE. Trimming cost V 4 bases and J 5 bases, with 9 bases left between them. This CDR3 is built from 12 residues.

This chain links TRBV4-1 with TRBJ2-2; 8 bases agree with TRBD1. Germline loops: CDR1 MGHRA, CDR2 YSYEKL. With 1 base clipped from V and 0 bases from J, the junction kept 7 bases outside the gene matches. This CDR3 spans 18 amino acids. CDR3 sequence reads: CASSQVNRGATNTGELFF. Here the CDR3 DNA reads TGCGCCAGCAGCCAAGTGAACAGGGGGGCGACGAACACCGGGGAGCTGTTTTTT.

The chain is built from TRBV6-1 and TRBJ1-4; D not certain. Trimming pared 0 bases from V and 4 bases from J, leaving 12 bases between. In germline, CDR1 is MNHNS, CDR2 SASEGT. The CDR3 runs to 16 residues. The CDR3 DNA is TGTGCCAGCAGTGAAGCGTCCGCCGGCGGTAATGAAAAACTGTTTTTT. It specifies CASSEASAGGNEKLFF.

The rearrangement joins TRBV5-1 to TRBJ1-2; the match to TRBD1 covers 8 bases. Per germline, CDR1 SGHRS and CDR2 YFSETQ. This CDR3 has 14 residues. V shed 2 bases, J shed 6 bases, and the junction held 6 bases outside the gene matches. CDR3 sequence (DNA): TGCGCCAGCAGCTTTACAGGGGGTACTGATGGCTACACCTTC. Encoded protein: CASSFTGGTDGYTF.

The V call is TRBV3-1 (or the pseudogene TRBV3-2), the J call TRBJ2-7; D gene ambiguous. CDR3 size: 13 residues. The ends were cut back, 4 bases at V and 7 bases at J, with 14 bases in the middle. The germline V gene has CDR1 LGHDT and CDR2 YNNKEL (reference sequence). CDR3 in amino acids: CASSRKDSGEQYF. The CDR3 nucleotides are TGTGCCAGCAGCCGCAAGGATTCAGGAGAGCAGTACTTC.

The V call is TRBV19, the J call TRBJ2-1, with TRBD2 matching over 15 bases. The length of the CDR3 is 21 residues. After removal of 4 bases from V and 0 bases from J, the junction contained 13 bases not matched to a gene. Germline V gene sequence: CDR1 LNHDA, CDR2 SQIVND (reference sequence). CDR3 in amino acids: CASSTISSGTSGRSSYNEQFF. CDR3 in DNA: TGTGCCAGTAGTACCATTTCATCAGGGACTAGCGGGAGGAGCTCCTACAATGAGCAGTTCTTC.

The chain joins TRBV6-5 to TRBJ1-2; D is uncertain. Germline CDR1 MNHEY, CDR2 SVGAGI. The CDR3 contains 11 residues. Deletions cut 8 bases from V and 4 bases from J, with 8 bases between. CDR3 sequence: CASGGSYGYTF. The CDR3 region has the DNA TGTGCCAGCGGAGGATCCTATGGCTACACCTTC.

The chain's CDR3 is CASSISGTAGTDTQYF. The DNA of the CDR3 is TGTGCCAGTAGTATTAGCGGGACGGCTGGCACAGATACGCAGTATTTT. The chain employs TRBV19 and TRBJ2-3; 8 positions agree with TRBD2. CDR1 and CDR2 from the germline V gene are LNHDA and SQIVND (reference sequence). CDR3 length: 16 amino acids. Unmatched junction bases numbered 6, after V lost 3 bases and J lost 1 base.

V is TRBV28 and J is TRBJ2-1, with 9 bases that match TRBD2. Trimming at V came to 2 bases and at J to 7 bases, leaving 6 bases not matched to a gene. Germline lookup yields CDR1 MDHEN and CDR2 SYDVKM. The CDR3 consists of 15 residues. CDR3 region: CASSLGSGRRNEQFF. CDR3 sequence (DNA): TGTGCCAGCAGTTTAGGTAGCGGGAGACGGAATGAGCAGTTCTTC.

The chain links TRBV5-1 to TRBJ2-1; no firm D call. The CDR3 has 12 residues. Deletions cut 1 base from V and 9 bases from J, with 8 bases between. The V gene's germline CDR1 is SGHRS and CDR2 YFSETQ. The CDR3 here is CASSLRGGEQFF. The CDR3 nucleotides read TGCGCCAGCAGCTTGAGAGGTGGTGAGCAGTTCTTC.

CDR3 coding DNA: TGTGCCAGCAGTTGGGCACCTCAGGGAGGCTATGGCTACACCTTC. It specifies CASSWAPQGGYGYTF. The chain is built from TRBV27 and TRBJ1-2; the D gene is possibly TRBD1 (5 bases). The V gene's germline CDR1 is MNHEY and CDR2 SMNVEV (reference sequence). CDR3 length: 15 amino acids. The ends were cut back, 4 bases at V and 4 bases at J, with 16 bases in the middle.

V is TRBV9 and J is TRBJ2-1; 11 positions agree with TRBD2. V trimming: 7 bases; J trimming: 7 bases; junction bases outside the gene matches: 1. Germline values: CDR1 SGDLS, CDR2 YYNGEE. The CDR3 extends over 12 amino acids. For the CDR3, the DNA is TGTGCCAGCGGGACTAGCGGAAATGAGCAGTTCTTC. This codes for CASGTSGNEQFF.

The V gene is TRBV11-2, the J gene TRBJ1-2; D call uncertain. CDR3 size: 13 residues. Germline CDR1 SGHAT, CDR2 FQNNGV. V gave up 5 bases and J gave up 2 bases, with 9 bases separating them. The CDR3 DNA reads as TGTGCCAGCAGCCCCGGACGCAACTATGGCTACACCTTC. Amino acids: CASSPGRNYGYTF.

This chain links TRBV5-1 with TRBJ2-2; D is tentatively TRBD1 or TRBD2 (5 bases each). The V gene's germline CDR1 is SGHRS and CDR2 YFSETQ. This CDR3 has 15 residues. Trimming took 0 bases from V and 4 from J, leaving 10 bases between them. The CDR3 region is CASSLVEGTTGELFF. In nucleotides, the CDR3 is TGCGCCAGCAGCTTGGTCGAGGGGACCACCGGGGAGCTGTTTTTT. Together with reference TRBV5-1 and TRBJ2-2, the CDR3 gives the full variable domain: KAGVTQTPRYLIKTRGQQVTLSCSPISGHRSVSWYQQTPGQGLQFLFEYFSETQRNKGNFPGRFSGRQFSNSRSEMNVSTLELGDSALYLCASSLVEGTTGELFFGEGSRLTVL.

The rearrangement links TRBV7-3 to TRBJ2-5; 8 bases map to TRBD2. Germline V CDR1 and CDR2: SGHTA, FQGTGA. This CDR3 region has 16 residues. Trimming at V came to 5 bases and at J to 4 bases, leaving 12 bases not matched to a gene. DNA of the CDR3: TGTGCCAGCAGCCCCGGGGCGGGGGGAATAGGAGAGACCCAGTACTTC. Translated: CASSPGAGGIGETQYF.

The chain links TRBV11-3 to TRBJ1-1, with 9 bases aligning to TRBD1. CDR3 size: 20 residues. Trimming took 3 bases from V and 4 from J; bases not matched to a gene: 21. CDR1 and CDR2 (germline): SGHNT, YENEEA. CDR3 bases: TGTGCCAGCAGCTTCGAATATGTAAATTCGGGGACAGGGTATGGCACTGAAGCTTTCTTT. Translated: CASSFEYVNSGTGYGTEAFF.

The genes are TRBV3-1 (or the pseudogene TRBV3-2) and TRBJ2-7; D possibly corresponds to TRBD1 (5 bases). The CDR3 consists of 15 residues. Germline CDR1 is LGHDT and CDR2 is YNNKEL (reference sequence). Trimming took 1 base from V and 2 from J, leaving 12 bases between them. The CDR3 DNA follows: TGTGCCAGCAGCCAAGGGGCAGGGCTGACCTACGAGCAGTACTTC. Translation: CASSQGAGLTYEQYF.

The rearrangement links TRBV7-3 to TRBJ1-1; D not certain. This CDR3 has 13 amino acids. V was clipped by 4 bases and J by 0 bases, with 6 bases between them. The germline V gene encodes CDR1 SGHTA and CDR2 FQGTGA. CDR3 amino acids: CASSSGLNTEAFF. The DNA for the CDR3 is TGTGCCAGCAGCTCGGGGTTGAACACTGAAGCTTTCTTT.

The rearrangement joins TRBV11-2 to TRBJ1-1; 8 bases map to TRBD1. The germline V gene encodes CDR1 SGHAT and CDR2 FQNNGV. The ends lost 5 bases at V and 4 bases at J; junction bases unmatched: 6. The length of the CDR3 is 14 residues. The CDR3 DNA reads as TGTGCCAGCAGCATCCAGGGGGCTCGCACTGAAGCTTTCTTT. The encoded protein is CASSIQGARTEAFF. The whole variable domain, filled in from reference TRBV11-2 and TRBJ1-1, reads EAGVAQSPRYKIIEKRQSVAFWCNPISGHATLYWYQQILGQGPKLLIQFQNNGVVDDSQLPKDRFSAERLKGVDSTLKIQPAKLEDSAVYLCASSIQGARTEAFFGQGTRLTVV.